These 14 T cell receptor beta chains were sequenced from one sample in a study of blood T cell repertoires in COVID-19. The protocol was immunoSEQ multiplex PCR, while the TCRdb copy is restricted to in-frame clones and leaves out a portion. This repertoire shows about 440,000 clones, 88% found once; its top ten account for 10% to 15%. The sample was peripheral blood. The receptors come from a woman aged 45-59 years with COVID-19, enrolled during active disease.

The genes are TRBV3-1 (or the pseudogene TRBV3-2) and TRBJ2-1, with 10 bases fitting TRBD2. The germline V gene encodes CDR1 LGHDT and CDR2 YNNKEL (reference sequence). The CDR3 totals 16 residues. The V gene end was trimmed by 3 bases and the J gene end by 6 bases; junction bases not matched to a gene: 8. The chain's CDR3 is CASSHPSGGAFNEQFF. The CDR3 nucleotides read TGTGCCAGCAGCCACCCCAGCGGGGGGGCATTCAATGAGCAGTTCTTC.

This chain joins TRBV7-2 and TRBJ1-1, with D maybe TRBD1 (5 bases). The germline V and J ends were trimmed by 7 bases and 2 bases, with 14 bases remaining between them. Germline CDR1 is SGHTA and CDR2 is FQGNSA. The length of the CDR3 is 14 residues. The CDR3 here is CASKGGGGNTEAFF. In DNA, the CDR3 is TGTGCCAGCAAAGGCGGGGGTGGCAACACTGAAGCTTTCTTT.

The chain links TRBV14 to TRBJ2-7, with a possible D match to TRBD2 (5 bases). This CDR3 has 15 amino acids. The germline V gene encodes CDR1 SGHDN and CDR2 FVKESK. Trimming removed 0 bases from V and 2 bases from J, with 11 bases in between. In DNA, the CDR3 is TGTGCCAGCAGCCAAGAGAGGGCCGTTCCCTACGAGCAGTACTTC. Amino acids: CASSQERAVPYEQYF. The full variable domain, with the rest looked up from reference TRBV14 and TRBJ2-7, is EAGVTQFPSHSVIEKGQTVTLRCDPISGHDNLYWYRRVMGKEIKFLLHFVKESKQDESGMPNNRFLAERTGGTYSTLKVQPAELEDSGVYFCASSQERAVPYEQYFGPGTRLTVT.

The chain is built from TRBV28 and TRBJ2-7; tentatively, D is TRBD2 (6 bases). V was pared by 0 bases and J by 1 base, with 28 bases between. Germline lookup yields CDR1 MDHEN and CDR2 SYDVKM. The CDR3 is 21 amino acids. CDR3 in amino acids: CASSLWFSGDVMRFFSYEQYF. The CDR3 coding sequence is TGTGCCAGCAGTTTATGGTTCTCGGGGGACGTGATGAGATTTTTTTCCTACGAGCAGTACTTC.

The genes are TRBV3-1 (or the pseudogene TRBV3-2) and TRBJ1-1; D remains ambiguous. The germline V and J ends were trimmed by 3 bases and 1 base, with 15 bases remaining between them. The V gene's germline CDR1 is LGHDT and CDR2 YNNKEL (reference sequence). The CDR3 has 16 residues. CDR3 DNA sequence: TGTGCCAGCAGCCATTACGCCCAAACTGGGAACACTGAAGCTTTCTTT. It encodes CASSHYAQTGNTEAFF.

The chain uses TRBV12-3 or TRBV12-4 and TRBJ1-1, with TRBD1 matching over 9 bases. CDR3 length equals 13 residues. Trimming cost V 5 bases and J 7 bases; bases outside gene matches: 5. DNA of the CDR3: TGTGCCAGCAGTCCCACAGGGGGCGGTGAAGCTTTCTTT. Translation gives CASSPTGGGEAFF.

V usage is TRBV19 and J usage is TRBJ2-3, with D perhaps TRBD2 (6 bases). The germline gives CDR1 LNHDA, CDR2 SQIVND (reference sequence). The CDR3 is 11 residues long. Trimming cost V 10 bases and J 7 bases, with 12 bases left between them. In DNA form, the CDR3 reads TGTGCCACTCGACTAGTAAATACGCAGTATTTT. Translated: CATRLVNTQYF.

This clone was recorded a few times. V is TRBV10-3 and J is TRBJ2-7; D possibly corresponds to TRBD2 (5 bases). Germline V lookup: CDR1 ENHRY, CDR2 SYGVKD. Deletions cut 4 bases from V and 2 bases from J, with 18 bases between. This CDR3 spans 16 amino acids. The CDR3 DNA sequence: TGTGCCATCAGTGTTTTCGGGATGGTACAGACCTACGAGCAGTACTTC. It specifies CAISVFGMVQTYEQYF.

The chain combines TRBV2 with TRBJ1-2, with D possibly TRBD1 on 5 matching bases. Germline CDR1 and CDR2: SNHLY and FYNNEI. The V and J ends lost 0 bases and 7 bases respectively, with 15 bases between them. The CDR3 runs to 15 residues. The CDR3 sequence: CASSEAVDSASGYTF. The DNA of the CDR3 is TGTGCCAGCAGTGAAGCCGTCGACAGCGCTAGTGGCTACACCTTC.

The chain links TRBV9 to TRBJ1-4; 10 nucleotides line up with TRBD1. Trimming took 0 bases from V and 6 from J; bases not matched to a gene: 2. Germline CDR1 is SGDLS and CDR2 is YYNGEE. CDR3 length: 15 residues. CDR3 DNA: TGTGCCAGCAGCGTAGCAGGGACAGGGGATGAAAAACTGTTTTTT. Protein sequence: CASSVAGTGDEKLFF.

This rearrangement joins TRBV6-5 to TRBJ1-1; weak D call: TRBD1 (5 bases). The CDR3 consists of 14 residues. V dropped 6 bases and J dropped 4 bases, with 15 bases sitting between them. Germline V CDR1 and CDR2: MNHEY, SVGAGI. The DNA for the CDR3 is TGTGCCAGCAGCGCTCCCGGACATTCCACTGAAGCTTTCTTT. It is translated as CASSAPGHSTEAFF.

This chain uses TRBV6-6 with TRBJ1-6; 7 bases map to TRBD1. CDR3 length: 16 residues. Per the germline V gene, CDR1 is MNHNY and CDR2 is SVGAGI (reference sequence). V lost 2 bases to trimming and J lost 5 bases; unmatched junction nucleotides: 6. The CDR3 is CASSYGRTGNNSPLHF. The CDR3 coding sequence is TGTGCCAGCAGTTACGGCAGGACAGGAAATAATTCACCCCTCCACTTT.

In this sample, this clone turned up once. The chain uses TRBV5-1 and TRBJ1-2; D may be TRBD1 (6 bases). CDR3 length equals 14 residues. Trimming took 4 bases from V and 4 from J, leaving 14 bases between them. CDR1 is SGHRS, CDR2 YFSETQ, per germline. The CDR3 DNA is TGCGCCAGCAGCGGAACTCAGGGGAGCTATGGCTACACCTTC. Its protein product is CASSGTQGSYGYTF.

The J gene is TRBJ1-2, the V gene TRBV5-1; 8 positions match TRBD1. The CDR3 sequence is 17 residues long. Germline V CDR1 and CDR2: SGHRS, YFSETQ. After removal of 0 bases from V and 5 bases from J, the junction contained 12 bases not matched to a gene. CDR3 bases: TGCGCCAGCAGCTTGGAGACAGGGGCAGGTTCTCAGTATGGCTACACCTTC. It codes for CASSLETGAGSQYGYTF.